The next 23 T cell receptor beta chains were all read from a single sample in a study of cytomegalovirus exposure and HLA in healthy donors. A multiplex PCR was run with 60 Vbeta primers and 13 Jbeta primers. Sequenced by immunoSEQ multiplex PCR; TCRdb stores in-frame clones only, minus some. The table records about 98,000 clones, around three quarters of them present only once. The sequenced sample was PBMCs. The receptors shown here come from a human donor in good health.

The chain combines TRBV9 with TRBJ2-7; 11 positions match TRBD1. Germline trimming cut 0 bases from V and 3 bases from J; bases unmatched to any gene: 8. Germline assignment: CDR1 SGDLS and CDR2 YYNGEE. The CDR3 is 17 amino acids. The CDR3 sequence is CASSVGAGTGGIYEQYF. The CDR3 nucleotides are TGTGCCAGCAGCGTAGGCGCGGGGACAGGGGGAATCTACGAGCAGTACTTC.

J is TRBJ2-1 and V is TRBV5-1, with 8 positions matching TRBD2. CDR1 SGHRS and CDR2 YFSETQ come from the germline V gene. The CDR3 is 15 amino acids. The trim removed 3 bases at V and 0 bases at J, leaving 2 bases unmatched. This CDR3 is CASSSGGASYNEQFF. CDR3 bases: TGCGCCAGCAGCTCCGGGGGGGCCTCCTACAATGAGCAGTTCTTC. The entire variable domain, with the rest obtained from reference TRBV5-1 and TRBJ2-1, is as follows: KAGVTQTPRYLIKTRGQQVTLSCSPISGHRSVSWYQQTPGQGLQFLFEYFSETQRNKGNFPGRFSGRQFSNSRSEMNVSTLELGDSALYLCASSSGGASYNEQFFGPGTRLTVL.

This sequence joins TRBV20-1 and TRBJ1-1; D is possibly TRBD1 (5 bases). Germline V gene sequence: CDR1 DFQATT, CDR2 SNEGSKA (reference sequence). This CDR3 contains 11 residues. Trimming cost V 3 bases and J 8 bases, with 10 bases left between them. The CDR3 DNA follows: TGCAGTGCTAGGGACACCTTAGAAGCTTTCTTT. Translated, it gives CSARDTLEAFF.

The J gene is TRBJ1-1, the V gene TRBV11-2; 8 bases agree with TRBD1. This CDR3 contains 14 residues. The trim removed 5 bases at V and 1 base at J, leaving 3 bases unmatched. Germline-derived CDR1 and CDR2 are SGHAT and FQNNGV. CDR3 in amino acids: CASSPGTGNTEAFF. Written as DNA, the CDR3 is TGTGCCAGCAGCCCCGGGACAGGGAACACTGAAGCTTTCTTT.

The J gene is TRBJ1-3, the V gene TRBV5-1, with TRBD1 identical over 7 bases. The V and J ends lost 4 bases and 0 bases, in that order; junction bases with no gene match: 7. The V gene's germline CDR1 is SGHRS and CDR2 YFSETQ. CDR3 size: 16 residues. The CDR3 DNA follows: TGCGCCAGCAGCCAGACAGGGCCAAACTCTGGAAACACCATATATTTT. It codes for CASSQTGPNSGNTIYF.

The CDR3 loop is CASSSGTGAINYGYTF. The CDR3 region has the DNA TGTGCCAGCAGTTCCGGGACAGGGGCTATAAACTATGGCTACACCTTC. The chain is built from TRBV11-2 and TRBJ1-2; TRBD1 matches at 10 bases. Germline V lookup: CDR1 SGHAT, CDR2 FQNNGV. CDR3 length: 16 amino acids. The ends lost 6 bases at V and 2 bases at J; junction bases unmatched: 9.

As DNA, the CDR3 is TGCGCCAGCAGGTCGGGGAGCTCTGGAAACACCATATATTTT. It encodes CASRSGSSGNTIYF. This chain links TRBV5-1 with TRBJ1-3, with unresolved D. CDR1 is SGHRS, CDR2 YFSETQ, per germline. This CDR3 is built from 14 residues. V dropped 5 bases and J dropped 0 bases, with 9 bases sitting between them.

There are a few counts of this clone. This chain connects TRBV6-5 to TRBJ1-2; TRBD1 is a possible D gene (5 bases). This CDR3 comprises 14 residues. Germline assignment: CDR1 MNHEY and CDR2 SVGAGI. V was shortened by 2 bases and J by 5 bases, with 12 bases between the two germline ends. The CDR3 nucleotides read TGTGCCAGCAGTTACAAGGGGATGGGGTATGGCTACACCTTC. Protein sequence: CASSYKGMGYGYTF.

This sequence joins TRBV5-1 and TRBJ1-2; 8 bases are a match to TRBD1. From germline, CDR1 is SGHRS and CDR2 YFSETQ. V shed 3 bases, J shed 5 bases, and the junction held 6 bases outside the gene matches. The CDR3 has 14 residues. The CDR3 protein is CASSSTGVGYGYTF. CDR3 sequence (DNA): TGCGCCAGCAGCTCGACAGGGGTGGGGTATGGCTACACCTTC.

The chain has TRBV5-1 and TRBJ2-3, with TRBD2 matching over 8 bases. The J segment lost 4 bases and the V segment lost 4 bases, leaving 17 bases of the junction unmatched. CDR1 is SGHRS and CDR2 is YFSETQ in the germline V gene. CDR3 size: 18 residues. The CDR3 loop is CASSRGWPRGGRSDTQYF. As DNA, the CDR3 is TGCGCCAGCAGCCGGGGGTGGCCCCGGGGCGGGAGGTCAGATACGCAGTATTTT.

The CDR3 bases are TGCGCCAGCCGGGGAAGACTTAGCTCCTACGAGCAGTACTTC. It codes for CASRGRLSSYEQYF. The J gene is TRBJ2-7, the V gene TRBV5-1; a possible D gene is TRBD2 (5 bases). Trimming cost V 7 bases and J 0 bases, with 14 bases left between them. CDR1 and CDR2 (germline): SGHRS, YFSETQ. This CDR3 comprises 14 residues.

The chain combines TRBV5-1 with TRBJ2-1; 9 bases line up with TRBD1. The CDR3 totals 14 residues. V lost 4 bases and J lost 7; bases outside the gene matches: 6. Germline V gene lookup returns CDR1 SGHRS and CDR2 YFSETQ. For the CDR3, the DNA is TGCGCCAGCAGCCCGGGGGACAGGGATAATGAGCAGTTCTTC. Translated, it gives CASSPGDRDNEQFF.

This rearrangement joins TRBV27 to TRBJ2-2; D ambiguous. This CDR3 has 16 residues. Trimming took 5 bases from V and 0 from J, leaving 13 bases between them. Germline V gene data show CDR1 as MNHEY and CDR2 as SMNVEV (reference sequence). CDR3 sequence: CASSLIQFANTGELFF. Here the CDR3 DNA reads TGTGCCAGCAGTCTGATCCAGTTCGCGAACACCGGGGAGCTGTTTTTT.

V is TRBV18 and J is TRBJ2-7; D may be TRBD1 (6 bases). Trimming left V 3 bases short and J 5 bases short, with 11 bases between. This CDR3 contains 13 residues. Germline CDR1 reads KGHSH; CDR2 reads LQKENI. Here the CDR3 reads CASSPTGSHEQYF. The CDR3 DNA follows: TGTGCCAGCTCACCTACAGGGTCTCACGAGCAGTACTTC. The full variable domain, completed using reference TRBV18 and TRBJ2-7, is NAGVMQNPRHLVRRRGQEARLRCSPMKGHSHVYWYRQLPEEGLKFMVYLQKENIIDESGMPKERFSAEFPKEGPSILRIQQVVRGDSAAYFCASSPTGSHEQYFGPGTRLTVT.

The chain employs TRBV13 and TRBJ1-2, with a weak D call TRBD1 (5 bases). CDR3 length equals 13 residues. V lost 0 bases and J lost 3, with 5 bases in between. Looked up from germline, CDR1 is PRHDT and CDR2 is FYEKMQ (reference sequence). The CDR3 DNA reads as TGTGCCAGCAGCTTAGGGACAGACTATGGCTACACCTTC. Translated: CASSLGTDYGYTF. Drawing the rest from reference TRBV13 and TRBJ1-2, the complete variable domain is AAGVIQSPRHLIKEKRETATLKCYPIPRHDTVYWYQQGPGQDPQFLISFYEKMQSDKGSIPDRFSAQQFSDYHSELNMSSLELGDSALYFCASSLGTDYGYTFGSGTRLTVV.

The V and J genes are TRBV9 and TRBJ2-1, with 8 bases matching TRBD2. CDR3 size: 16 residues. Trimming removed 0 bases from V and 1 base from J; junction bases left unmatched: 3. The germline V gene encodes CDR1 SGDLS and CDR2 YYNGEE. CDR3 sequence (DNA): TGTGCCAGCAGCGTAGTGGGGACTAGTTCCTACAATGAGCAGTTCTTC. Its protein product is CASSVVGTSSYNEQFF.

The J gene is TRBJ2-7, the V gene TRBV2; 7 bases align to TRBD2. CDR1 is SNHLY, CDR2 FYNNEI, per germline. This CDR3 region has 15 residues. After removal of 7 bases from V and 3 bases from J, the junction contained 12 bases not matched to a gene. CDR3 nucleotide sequence: TGTGCCAGCACCCCAGTGGGGGGAGGGCACTACGAGCAGTACTTC. This gives the protein CASTPVGGGHYEQYF.

This chain links TRBV27 with TRBJ2-1, with D hard to call. V dropped 6 bases and J dropped 9 bases, with 12 bases sitting between them. The germline V gene encodes CDR1 MNHEY and CDR2 SMNVEV (reference sequence). This CDR3 region has 12 residues. DNA of the CDR3: TGTGCCAGCAGCTTACTGTCCGGTGAGCAGTTCTTC. Encoded protein: CASSLLSGEQFF.

This clone was seen more than once but under ten times. The rearrangement joins TRBV5-1 to TRBJ2-1; the match to TRBD1 covers 7 bases. J lost 9 bases, V lost 7 bases, and 10 bases had no gene match. The CDR3 has 13 residues. Germline V gene data show CDR1 as SGHRS and CDR2 as YFSETQ. In DNA form, the CDR3 reads TGCGCCAGCTTCGGACAGGCAGAGGGTGAGCAGTTCTTC. This translates into CASFGQAEGEQFF.

The J gene is TRBJ2-1, the V gene TRBV30, with a weak D call TRBD2 (5 bases). Looked up from germline, CDR1 is GTSNPN and CDR2 is SVGIG (reference sequence). CDR3 length: 14 amino acids. V gave up 8 bases and J gave up 1 base, with 15 bases separating them. The chain's CDR3 is CAHRVGESYNEQFF. DNA of the CDR3: TGTGCCCACCGGGTGGGAGAGTCCTACAATGAGCAGTTCTTC.

In its sample, this clone was seen a few times. V is TRBV10-3 and J is TRBJ2-5, with 8 positions matching TRBD1. The last part of the DNA fits TRBJ2-7 better; the J call may be wrong. Germline-derived CDR1 and CDR2 are ENHRY and SYGVKD. The CDR3 runs 13 residues. The CDR3 is CASTGGNSYEQYF. As DNA, the CDR3 is TGTGCCAGTACAGGGGGTAACTCCTACGAGCAGTACTTC.

Only a few counts were recorded for this clone. A read error may produce the germline difference seen at one junction end. The CDR3 DNA sequence: TGTGCCAGCAGTGAGTCTAGGCAGAGAGACTTT. Its protein is CASSESRQRDF. This sequence joins TRBV6-1 and TRBJ1-1; no reliable D call. The CDR3 has 11 residues. Germline V gene sequence: CDR1 MNHNS, CDR2 SASEGT.

CDR3 DNA sequence: TGTGCCAGTAGTATTAATTCACAGCCCAACACTGAAGCTTTCTTT. Translation: CASSINSQPNTEAFF. The chain has TRBV19 and TRBJ1-1; D uncertain. The CDR3 extends over 15 amino acids. The germline V gene has CDR1 LNHDA and CDR2 SQIVND (reference sequence). The germline V and J ends were trimmed by 3 bases and 2 bases, with 13 bases remaining between them.